The present TCR beta chain was sequenced within a study of blood T cell repertoires in COVID-19. Study overall: Whether acute or convalescent, the COVID-19 samples came from the United States, Italy and Spain. T cells, B-cell-depleted T cells, or PBMCs supplied cDNA or gDNA.

Per the study methods: Cell counts per sample came from amplifying reference gene primers. This table comes from immunoSEQ multiplex PCR, and its TCRdb copy is limited to in-frame clones, with some not included. V and J calls and clone size are those listed in that table; D and trimming were worked out from the DNA. Of about 260,000 clones in the sample, about 83% were seen once. V dropped 2 bases and J dropped 10 bases, with 14 bases sitting between them. Per the germline V gene, CDR1 is LGHNA and CDR2 is YNFKEQ. The CDR3 loop spans 13 amino acids. The sequence was collected from a woman aged 50 to 60 who had recovered from COVID-19. Sequencing was done on a sample of peripheral blood. This chain uses TRBV4-2 with TRBJ1-1, with no clear D. CDR3 nucleotide sequence: TGTGCCAGCAGCCAAACTACTGGCAGCGGAGCTTTCTTT. The encoded protein is CASSQTTGSGAFF.